This T cell receptor beta chain was captured in a study of blood T cell repertoires in COVID-19. Per the original data handling: Researchers report that nucleated cell counts were estimated from reference gene primer amplification. The assay was immunoSEQ multiplex PCR, and TCRdb's table has in-frame clones only and misses some. From that table come the V and J calls and clone size; the DNA was used to work out D and trimming. The table lists 85,000 to 120,000 clones, 71% of them singletons. V gave up 4 bases and J gave up 2 bases, with 14 bases separating them. The CDR3 loop spans 15 amino acids. Germline-derived CDR1 and CDR2 are LGHDT and YNNKEL (reference sequence).

The sample comprised peripheral blood. This TCR was sampled from a human donor with acute or convalescent COVID-19. The donor label of this sample is uncertain. The rearrangement joins TRBV3-1 (or the pseudogene TRBV3-2) to TRBJ1-1; TRBD1 might be the D (6 bases). CDR3 sequence: CASSPPTGFNTEAFF. CDR3 bases: TGTGCCAGCAGCCCCCCCACAGGGTTTAACACTGAAGCTTTCTTT.